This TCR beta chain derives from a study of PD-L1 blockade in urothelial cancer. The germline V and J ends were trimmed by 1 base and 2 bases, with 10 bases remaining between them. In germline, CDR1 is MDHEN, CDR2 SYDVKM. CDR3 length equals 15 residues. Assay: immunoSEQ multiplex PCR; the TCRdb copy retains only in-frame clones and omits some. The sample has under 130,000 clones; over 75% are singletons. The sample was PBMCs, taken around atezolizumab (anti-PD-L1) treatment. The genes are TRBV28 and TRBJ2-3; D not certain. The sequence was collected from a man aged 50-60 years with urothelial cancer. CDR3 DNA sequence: TGTGCCAGCAGTTTATCACAGATGCACACAGATACGCAGTATTTT. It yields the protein CASSLSQMHTDTQYF. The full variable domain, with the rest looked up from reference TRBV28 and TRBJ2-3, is DVKVTQSSRYLVKRTGEKVFLECVQDMDHENMFWYRQDPGLGLRLIYFSYDVKMKEKGDIPEGYSVSREKKERFSLILESASTNQTSMYLCASSLSQMHTDTQYFGPGTRLTVL.